A single sample gave rise to the 8 T cell receptor beta chains below, sequenced in a study of T-cell memory formation after mild COVID-19. TCRdb used MiXCR to reprocess the 5' RACE reads, holding one entry per CDR3 protein. The table records 65,000 to 95,000 distinct CDR3 sequences, 10% to 15% of them present only once. The sequenced sample consisted of PBMCs or a T cell subset sorted from them (not recorded which). These TCRs come from a man aged 18 to 29 who had mild COVID-19 (a few samples of this study predate the infection). Cell type and time point are not known.

This clonotype was detected a few times. The chain is built from TRBV7-9 and TRBJ2-5, with TRBD2 as a possible D gene (5 bases). V shed 0 bases and J shed 5 bases, with 10 bases lying between them. Germline V gene lookup returns CDR1 SEHNR and CDR2 FQNEAQ (reference sequence). The CDR3 spans 14 residues. CDR3 bases: TGTGCCAGCAGCTTAGCTACTAGGCCCGAGACCCAGTACTTC. It translates to CASSLATRPETQYF.

The chain uses TRBV2 and TRBJ2-5; the match to TRBD2 covers 10 bases. With 2 bases clipped from V and 7 bases from J, the junction kept 7 bases outside the gene matches. The CDR3 runs 15 residues. Germline V lookup: CDR1 SNHLY, CDR2 FYNNEI. As DNA, the CDR3 is TGTGCCAGCAGTGAACCCAGCGGGGGGGCCGGGACCCAGTACTTC. Translated, it gives CASSEPSGGAGTQYF.

This rearrangement joins TRBV4-3 to TRBJ2-3; unclear D gene. Trimming cost V 4 bases and J 1 base, with 12 bases left between them. This CDR3 is 15 amino acids long. CDR1 is LGHNA and CDR2 is YSLEER in the germline V gene. The CDR3 sequence is CASSRSGTGTDTQYF. In nucleotides, the CDR3 is TGCGCCAGCAGCCGATCCGGCACCGGCACAGATACGCAGTATTTT.

This clonotype appeared a few times. This chain joins TRBV9 and TRBJ1-5; D unresolved. The CDR3 runs 15 residues. With 0 bases removed from V and 1 base from J, the gap between germline ends came to 8 bases. Germline CDR1 SGDLS, CDR2 YYNGEE. The CDR3 DNA reads as TGTGCCAGCAGCGTAGGGTCCGTAAGCAATCAGCCCCAGCATTTT. This encodes CASSVGSVSNQPQHF.

This chain links TRBV7-6 with TRBJ1-6; D is perhaps TRBD1 (6 bases). The length of the CDR3 is 15 residues. Germline CDR1 is SGHVS and CDR2 is FNYEAQ. V lost 5 bases and J lost 4, with 12 bases in between. The CDR3 nucleotides read TGTGCCAGCAGCGATACACAGGGATATAATTCACCCCTCCACTTT. Translated: CASSDTQGYNSPLHF.

This clonotype was found a few times. The chain has TRBV11-2 and TRBJ2-2; D might be TRBD1 or TRBD2, each matching 5 bases. The germline gives CDR1 SGHAT, CDR2 FQNNGV. V was shortened by 4 bases and J by 4 bases, with 16 bases between the two germline ends. CDR3 length: 16 amino acids. CDR3 loop: CASSSGTTGPTGELFF. The CDR3 DNA reads as TGTGCCAGCAGCTCCGGGACGACGGGCCCCACCGGGGAGCTGTTTTTT. The entire variable domain, with the rest obtained from reference TRBV11-2 and TRBJ2-2, is as follows: EAGVAQSPRYKIIEKRQSVAFWCNPISGHATLYWYQQILGQGPKLLIQFQNNGVVDDSQLPKDRFSAERLKGVDSTLKIQPAKLEDSAVYLCASSSGTTGPTGELFFGEGSRLTVL.

V is TRBV28 and J is TRBJ2-3, with 7 bases identical to TRBD1. Trimming took 3 bases from V and 2 from J; bases not matched to a gene: 8. The CDR3 consists of 16 residues. Germline V lookup: CDR1 MDHEN, CDR2 SYDVKM. The CDR3 region is CASSLPTGAITDTQYF. DNA of the CDR3: TGTGCCAGCAGTTTGCCCACAGGGGCTATCACAGATACGCAGTATTTT.

This clonotype was observed at least ten times. This rearrangement joins TRBV7-9 to TRBJ2-3, with D perhaps matching TRBD1 (6 bases). V lost 7 bases, J lost 4 bases, and 21 bases lay in between. The germline CDR1 and CDR2 sequences are SEHNR and FQNEAQ (reference sequence). CDR3 size: 16 residues. In nucleotides, the CDR3 is TGTGCCAGCAACGACCGGGGCAGGGGTCCCCCAGATACGCAGTATTTT. This translates into CASNDRGRGPPDTQYF.